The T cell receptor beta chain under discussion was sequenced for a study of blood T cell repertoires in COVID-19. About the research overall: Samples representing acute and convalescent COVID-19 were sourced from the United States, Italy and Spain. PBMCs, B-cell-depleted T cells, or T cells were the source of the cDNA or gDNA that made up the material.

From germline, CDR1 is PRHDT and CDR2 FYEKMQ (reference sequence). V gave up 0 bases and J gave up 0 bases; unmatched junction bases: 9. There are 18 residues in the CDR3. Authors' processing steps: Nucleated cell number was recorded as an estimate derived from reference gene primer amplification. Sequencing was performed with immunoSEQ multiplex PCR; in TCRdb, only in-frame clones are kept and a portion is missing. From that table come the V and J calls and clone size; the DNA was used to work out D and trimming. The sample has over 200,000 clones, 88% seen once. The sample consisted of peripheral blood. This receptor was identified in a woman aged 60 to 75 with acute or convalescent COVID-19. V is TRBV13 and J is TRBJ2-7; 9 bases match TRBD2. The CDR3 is CASSLGIGPSGVSYEQYF. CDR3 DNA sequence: TGTGCCAGCAGCTTAGGCATAGGCCCTAGCGGGGTCTCCTACGAGCAGTACTTC.